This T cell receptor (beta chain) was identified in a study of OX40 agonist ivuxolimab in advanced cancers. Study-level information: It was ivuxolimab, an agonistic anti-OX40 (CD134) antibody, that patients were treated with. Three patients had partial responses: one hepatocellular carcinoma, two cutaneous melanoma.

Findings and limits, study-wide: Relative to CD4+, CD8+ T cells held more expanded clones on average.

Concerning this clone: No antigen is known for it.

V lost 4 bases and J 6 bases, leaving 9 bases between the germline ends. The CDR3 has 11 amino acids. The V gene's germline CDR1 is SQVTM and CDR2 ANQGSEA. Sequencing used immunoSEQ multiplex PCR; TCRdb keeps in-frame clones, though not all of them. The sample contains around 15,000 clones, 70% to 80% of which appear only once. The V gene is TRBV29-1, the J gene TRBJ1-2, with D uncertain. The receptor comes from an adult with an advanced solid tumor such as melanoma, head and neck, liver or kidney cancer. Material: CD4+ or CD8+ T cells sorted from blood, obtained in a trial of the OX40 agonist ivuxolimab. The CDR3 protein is CSVVEADGYTF. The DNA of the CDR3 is TGCAGCGTTGTAGAAGCGGATGGCTACACCTTC.